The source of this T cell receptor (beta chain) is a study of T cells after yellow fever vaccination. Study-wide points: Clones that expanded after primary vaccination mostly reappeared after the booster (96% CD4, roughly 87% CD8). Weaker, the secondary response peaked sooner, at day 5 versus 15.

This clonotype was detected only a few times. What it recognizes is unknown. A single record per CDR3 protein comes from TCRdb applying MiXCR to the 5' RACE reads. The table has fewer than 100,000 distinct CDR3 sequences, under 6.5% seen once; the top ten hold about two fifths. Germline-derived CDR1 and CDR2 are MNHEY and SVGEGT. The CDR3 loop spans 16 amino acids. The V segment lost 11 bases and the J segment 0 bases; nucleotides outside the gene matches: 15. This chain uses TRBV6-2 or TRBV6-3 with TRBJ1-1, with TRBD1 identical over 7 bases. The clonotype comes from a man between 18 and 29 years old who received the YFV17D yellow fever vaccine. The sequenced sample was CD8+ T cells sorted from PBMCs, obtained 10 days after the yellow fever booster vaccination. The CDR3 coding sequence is TGTGCCCGTACAGGGGCCTCGGCCGAAATGAACACTGAAGCTTTCTTT. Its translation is CARTGASAEMNTEAFF.